One T cell receptor beta chain is described in this entry. The record originates from a study of blood T cell repertoires in COVID-19. With V trimmed by 7 bases and J by 1 base, 12 bases remained unmatched. The CDR3 is made up of 17 amino acids. The germline gives CDR1 MNHEY, CDR2 SVGEGT. Profiling relied on immunoSEQ multiplex PCR, and the TCRdb table lists in-frame clones only, not all of them. The profile shows around 310,000 clones, approximately 88% of them singletons. The chain employs TRBV6-2 or TRBV6-3 and TRBJ2-7, with 11 bases that match TRBD2. Sequencing was performed on peripheral blood. The TCR was taken from a woman aged 45 to 65 with active or convalescent COVID-19. CDR3 in amino acids: CASIPREGLAVSYEQYF. CDR3 bases: TGTGCCAGCATCCCCCGGGAGGGACTAGCGGTTTCCTACGAGCAGTACTTC.